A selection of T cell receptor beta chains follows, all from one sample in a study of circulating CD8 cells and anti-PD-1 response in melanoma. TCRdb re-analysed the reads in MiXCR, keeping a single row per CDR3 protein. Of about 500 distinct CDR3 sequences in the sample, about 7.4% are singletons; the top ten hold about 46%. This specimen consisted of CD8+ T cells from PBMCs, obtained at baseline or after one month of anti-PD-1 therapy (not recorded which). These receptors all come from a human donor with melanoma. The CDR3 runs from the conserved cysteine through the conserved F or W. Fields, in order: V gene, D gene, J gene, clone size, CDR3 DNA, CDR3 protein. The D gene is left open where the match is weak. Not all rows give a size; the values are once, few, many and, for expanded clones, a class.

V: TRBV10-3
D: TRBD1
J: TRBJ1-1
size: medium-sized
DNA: TGTGCCACCCGGGGGACCGATACAGGGGTGGGGGCTGAAGCTTTCTTT
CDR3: CATRGTDTGVGAEAFF

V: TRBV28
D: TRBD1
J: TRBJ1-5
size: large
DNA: TGTGCCAGCAGCACCTACAGGGGCCTCTATAGCAATCAGCCCCAGCATTTT
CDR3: CASSTYRGLYSNQPQHF

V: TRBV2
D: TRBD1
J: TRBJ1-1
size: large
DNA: TGTGCCAGCAGTGCGGGACAGATGAACACTGAAGCTTTCTTT
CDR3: CASSAGQMNTEAFF

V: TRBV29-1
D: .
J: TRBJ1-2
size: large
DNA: TGCAGCGTTGAAGAAGTAGGGGGGTCTTATGGCTACACCTTC
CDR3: CSVEEVGGSYGYTF

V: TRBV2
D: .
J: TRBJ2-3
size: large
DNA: TGTGCCAGCAGTGAAAAAGACTGGGGGGCGCAGTATTTT
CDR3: CASSEKDWGAQYF

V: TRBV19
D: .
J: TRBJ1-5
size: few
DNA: TGTGCCAGTAGTGAGGAGGACGGTAGCAATCAGCCCCAGCATTTT
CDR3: CASSEEDGSNQPQHF

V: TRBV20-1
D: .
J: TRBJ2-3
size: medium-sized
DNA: TGCAGTGCTAGGATCGGAGATACGCAGTATTTT
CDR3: CSARIGDTQYF

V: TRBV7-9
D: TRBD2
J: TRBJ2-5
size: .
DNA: TGTGCCAGCAGCTCCCCCGGGGGGGCCGGGGAGACCCAGTACTTC
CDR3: CASSSPGGAGETQYF

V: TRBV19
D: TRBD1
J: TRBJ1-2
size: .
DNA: TGTGCCACCAGGGACAGGTCCTATGGCTACACCTTC
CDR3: CATRDRSYGYTF

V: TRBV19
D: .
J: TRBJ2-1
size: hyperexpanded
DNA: TGTGCCAGTAGTGCAGGGGGGGGCGCTTACAATGAGCAGTTCTTC
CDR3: CASSAGGGAYNEQFF

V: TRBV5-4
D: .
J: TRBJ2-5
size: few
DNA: TGTGCCAGCAGCTCTGGACTGGACGGCGAGACCCAGTACTTC
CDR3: CASSSGLDGETQYF

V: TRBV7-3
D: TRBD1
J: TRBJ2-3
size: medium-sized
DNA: TGTGCCAGCAGCTCGGGACAGGGGCGAGCTAGCACAGATACGCAGTATTTT
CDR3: CASSSGQGRASTDTQYF

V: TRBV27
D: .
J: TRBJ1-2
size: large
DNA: TGTGCCAGCAGCGAGGGGGGGCAAAGCTATGGCTACACCTTC
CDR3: CASSEGGQSYGYTF

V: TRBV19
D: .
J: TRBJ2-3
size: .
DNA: TGTGCCAGTAGTATCGTGTTGGAGGGACTGTACACAGATACGCAGTATTTT
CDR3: CASSIVLEGLYTDTQYF

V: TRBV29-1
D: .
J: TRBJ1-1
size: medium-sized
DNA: TGCAGCGTTGATCAGGGGCAGGCTGAAGCTTTCTTT
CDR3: CSVDQGQAEAFF

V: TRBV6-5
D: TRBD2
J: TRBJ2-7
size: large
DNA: TGTGCCAGCAGCGCGGGACTAGCGGGCTACGAGCAGTACTTC
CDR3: CASSAGLAGYEQYF

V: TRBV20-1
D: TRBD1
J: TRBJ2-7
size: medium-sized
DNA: TGCAGTGCTAGATCGGACCGACAGGGGGACTACGAGCAGTACTTC
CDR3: CSARSDRQGDYEQYF

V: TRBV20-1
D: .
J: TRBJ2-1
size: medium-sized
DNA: TGCAGTGCGGGCCAAGGCGGGCACAATGAGCAGTTCTTC
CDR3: CSAGQGGHNEQFF

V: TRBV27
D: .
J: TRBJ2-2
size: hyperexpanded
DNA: TGTGCCAGCAGTTCACACTTGAACACCGGGGAGCTGTTTTTT
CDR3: CASSSHLNTGELFF

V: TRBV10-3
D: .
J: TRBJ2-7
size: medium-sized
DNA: TGTGCCACGACCGGGACTGTGACCTACGAGCAGTACTTC
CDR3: CATTGTVTYEQYF

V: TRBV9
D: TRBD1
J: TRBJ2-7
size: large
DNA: TGTGCCAGCAGCGAGGGGACAGCCTACGAGCAGTACTTC
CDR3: CASSEGTAYEQYF

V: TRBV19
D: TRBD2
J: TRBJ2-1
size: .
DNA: TGTGCCAGTAGTAGGACTAGCGGGGGGGCCGAGGAGCAGTTCTTC
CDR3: CASSRTSGGAEEQFF